Listed below are T cell receptor beta chains from one sample, sequenced in a study of cytomegalovirus exposure and HLA in healthy donors. Only in-frame clones appear in the TCRdb table, and some are missing; sequencing was by immunoSEQ multiplex PCR. The sample gives over 150,000 clones, about 80% of which show up once; about 4% is in the top ten. The specimen was PBMCs. These receptors all come from a woman aged 55 to 70 in good health and CMV-seropositive. The CDR3 runs from the conserved cysteine through the conserved F or W. A D gene is named only where the DNA matches it firmly. Part of the rows lack a size; the others show once, few, many or a class for expanded clones.

clone_size	v_call	j_call	d_call	cdr3_aa	cdr3_nt
NA	TRBV15	TRBJ1-2	TRBD1	CATSSWDRVNGYTF	TGTGCCACCAGCAGTTGGGACAGGGTGAATGGCTACACCTTC
NA	TRBV5-1	TRBJ1-2	TRBD1	CASSLIPTGQIGYTF	TGCGCCAGCAGTCTAATCCCGACAGGGCAAATTGGCTACACCTTC
NA	TRBV19	TRBJ2-7	NA	CASSLRASYEQYF	TGTGCCAGTAGTCTCCGCGCCTCCTACGAGCAGTACTTC
NA	TRBV30	TRBJ2-1	TRBD2	CAWSKNMRELKDEQFF	TGTGCCTGGAGTAAGAATATGCGGGAGCTCAAGGATGAGCAGTTCTTC
once	TRBV11-1	TRBJ2-7	NA	CASRSRDPSSYEQYF	TGTGCCAGCCGCTCGCGGGATCCGAGCTCCTACGAGCAGTACTTC
NA	TRBV18	TRBJ2-3	NA	CASSPRTGRTDTQYF	TGTGCCAGCTCACCACGCACAGGGAGAACAGATACGCAGTATTTT
NA	TRBV7-9	TRBJ2-1	NA	CASRANMDEQFF	TGTGCCAGCAGGGCCAATATGGATGAGCAGTTCTTC
NA	TRBV7-2	TRBJ2-7	TRBD1	CASSPGQGGSLYEQYF	TGTGCCAGCAGCCCGGGACAGGGGGGGTCTCTCTACGAGCAGTACTTC
NA	TRBV7-3	TRBJ2-1	TRBD1	CASSSKATGGSYNEQFF	TGTGCCAGCAGCTCCAAAGCGACAGGGGGATCCTACAATGAGCAGTTCTTC
NA	TRBV6-1	TRBJ2-3	NA	CASSEDQTDTQYF	TGTGCCAGCAGTGAAGATCAAACAGATACGCAGTATTTT
NA	TRBV2	TRBJ1-1	TRBD1	CASSEGTGCAFF	TGTGCCAGCAGTGAAGGGACAGGGTGCGCTTTCTTT
NA	TRBV27	TRBJ2-1	TRBD2	CASSLERETPNEQFF	TGTGCCAGCAGTTTAGAGCGGGAGACTCCGAATGAGCAGTTCTTC
NA	TRBV7-2	TRBJ2-2	TRBD2	CASSLSSRAGGTGELFF	TGTGCCAGCAGCTTAAGTAGCAGAGCGGGGGGCACCGGGGAGCTGTTTTTT
NA	TRBV7-7	TRBJ2-5	NA	CASSLGALTQETQYF	TGTGCTAGCAGCTTAGGGGCCCTGACCCAAGAGACCCAGTACTTC
NA	TRBV4-2	TRBJ1-1	TRBD1	CASSQKHTGTGGTEAFF	TGTGCCAGCAGCCAAAAACACACCGGGACAGGGGGCACTGAAGCTTTCTTT
NA	TRBV28	TRBJ1-6	NA	CASSPTGSGAPLHF	TGTGCCAGCAGCCCTACGGGGAGTGGGGCACCCCTCCACTTT
few	TRBV7-8	TRBJ1-5	NA	CASSSDVGRNQPQHF	TGTGCCAGCAGCTCCGACGTGGGGCGCAATCAGCCCCAGCATTTT
NA	TRBV18	TRBJ1-1	TRBD1	CASSPGQGSTEAFF	TGTGCCAGCTCACCCGGACAGGGGTCGACTGAAGCTTTCTTT
NA	TRBV6-1	TRBJ1-1	NA	CASSEVLEAFF	TGTGCCAGCAGTGAAGTACTCGAAGCTTTCTTT
once	TRBV14	TRBJ2-5	NA	CASSGGSQETQYF	TGTGCCAGCAGCGGCGGATCCCAAGAGACCCAGTACTTC
NA	TRBV5-8	TRBJ1-4	NA	CASLNPRGAIEKLFF	TGTGCCAGCTTAAACCCACGGGGGGCGATTGAAAAACTGTTTTTT
few	TRBV6-1	TRBJ1-6	NA	CASSEMDTYNSPLHF	TGTGCCAGCAGTGAAATGGACACCTATAATTCACCCCTCCACTTT
once	TRBV21-1	TRBJ2-1	NA	CASSSGTDPYNEQFF	TGTGCCAGCAGCAGCGGGACGGATCCCTACAATGAGCAGTTCTTC
few	TRBV5-1	TRBJ2-7	TRBD1	CASSSFGDSSYEQYF	TGCGCCAGCTCGAGCTTCGGGGACAGTTCCTACGAGCAGTACTTC
NA	TRBV19	TRBJ1-5	TRBD1	CASIGGADRGNQPQHF	TGTGCCAGTATAGGGGGGGCGGACAGGGGCAATCAGCCCCAGCATTTT
NA	TRBV9	TRBJ2-6	NA	CASSAQGSGANVLTF	TGTGCCAGCAGCGCACAGGGTTCTGGGGCCAACGTCCTGACTTTC
NA	TRBV15	TRBJ2-3	TRBD1	CAALTVGRGTGENTQYF	TGTGCCGCCCTCACGGTGGGAAGAGGGACAGGGGAAAATACGCAGTATTTT
NA	TRBV9	TRBJ1-4	NA	CASSGRTDWGEKLFF	TGTGCCAGCAGCGGACGGACAGATTGGGGAGAAAAACTGTTTTTT